This T cell receptor (beta chain) was sequenced for a study of CD8+ T cells in alopecia areata. Study context: Treated patients were given oral tofacitinib, which was dosed at 5 to 10 mg twice daily.

After isolation, RNA underwent reverse transcription to generate cDNA as the sequencing template. Sequenced by immunoSEQ multiplex PCR; TCRdb stores in-frame clones only, minus some. The sample carries roughly 120,000 clones, less than 45% recorded once. This clone was seen more than once but under ten times. Germline V lookup: CDR1 SQVTM, CDR2 ANQGSEA. The ends were cut back, 5 bases at V and 6 bases at J, with 17 bases in the middle. The CDR3 runs 13 residues. The chain is built from TRBV29-1 and TRBJ2-7; D gene ambiguous. Sequencing used CD4+ T cells sorted from blood. This clonotype originated in a human donor with alopecia areata. The CDR3 DNA sequence: TGCAGCGTTATCAACATGGCCCCCGGCGAGCAGTACTTC. Amino acids: CSVINMAPGEQYF.